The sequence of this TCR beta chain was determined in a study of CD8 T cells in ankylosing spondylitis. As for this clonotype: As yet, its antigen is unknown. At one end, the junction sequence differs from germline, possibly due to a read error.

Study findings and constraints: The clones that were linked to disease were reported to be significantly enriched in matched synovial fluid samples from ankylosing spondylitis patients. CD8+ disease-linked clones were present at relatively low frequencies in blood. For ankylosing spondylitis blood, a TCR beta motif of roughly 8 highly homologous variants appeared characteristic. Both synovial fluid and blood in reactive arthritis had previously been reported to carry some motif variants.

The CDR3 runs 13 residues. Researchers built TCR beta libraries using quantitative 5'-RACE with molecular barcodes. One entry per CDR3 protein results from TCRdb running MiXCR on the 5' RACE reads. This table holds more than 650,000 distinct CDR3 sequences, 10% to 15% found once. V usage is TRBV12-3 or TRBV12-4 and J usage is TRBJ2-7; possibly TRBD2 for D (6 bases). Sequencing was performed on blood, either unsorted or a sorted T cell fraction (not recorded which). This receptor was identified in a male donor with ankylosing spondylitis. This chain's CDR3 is CASVRNQDYEKYF. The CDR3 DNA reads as TGTGCCAGCGTTAGGAATCAGGACTACGAGAAGTACTTC.